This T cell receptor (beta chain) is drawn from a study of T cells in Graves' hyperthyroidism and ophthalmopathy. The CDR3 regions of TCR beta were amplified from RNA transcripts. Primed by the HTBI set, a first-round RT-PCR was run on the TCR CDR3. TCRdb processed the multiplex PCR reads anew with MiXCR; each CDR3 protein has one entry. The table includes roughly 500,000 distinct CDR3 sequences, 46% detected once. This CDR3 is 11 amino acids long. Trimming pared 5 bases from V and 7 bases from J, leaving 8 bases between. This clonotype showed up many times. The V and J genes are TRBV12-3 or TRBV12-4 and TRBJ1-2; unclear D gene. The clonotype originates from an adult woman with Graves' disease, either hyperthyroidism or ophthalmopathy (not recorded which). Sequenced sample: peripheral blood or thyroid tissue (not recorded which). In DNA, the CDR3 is TGTGCCAGCAGTGGATTATTTGGCTACACCTTC. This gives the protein CASSGLFGYTF.